One sample yielded the 29 T cell receptor beta chains listed below, sequenced in a study of control samples from healthy donors and cancer patients. Using immunoSEQ multiplex PCR, the repertoire was profiled, and TCRdb retains in-frame clones only, with some absent. The table has about 100,000 clones, roughly four fifths seen once; the top ten hold roughly 6.5%. Sequencing was performed on blood. These receptors came from a man aged 18-30 years in good health.

The chain links TRBV19 to TRBJ2-1; 12 positions match TRBD2. Germline values: CDR1 LNHDA, CDR2 SQIVND (reference sequence). CDR3 length: 15 amino acids. The V gene end was trimmed by 5 bases and the J gene end by 6 bases; junction bases not matched to a gene: 5. The CDR3 region has the DNA TGTGCCAGTAGTGTCCCGGGACTAGCGGGCAATGAGCAGTTCTTC. This codes for CASSVPGLAGNEQFF.

The chain uses TRBV19 and TRBJ2-2; possibly TRBD1 for D (6 bases). V gave up 5 bases and J gave up 3 bases, with 10 bases separating them. This CDR3 has 14 residues. The V gene's germline CDR1 is LNHDA and CDR2 SQIVND (reference sequence). CDR3 bases: TGTGCCAGTAGTCATTGGGGGCACACCGGGGAGCTGTTTTTT. Its translation is CASSHWGHTGELFF. Full variable domain (remainder filled in from reference TRBV19 and TRBJ2-2): DGGITQSPKYLFRKEGQNVTLSCEQNLNHDAMYWYRQDPGQGLRLIYYSQIVNDFQKGDIAEGYSVSREKKESFPLTVTSAQKNPTAFYLCASSHWGHTGELFFGEGSRLTVL.

V and J are TRBV6-2 or TRBV6-3 and TRBJ2-3; 8 positions agree with TRBD2. The CDR3 consists of 17 residues. Germline V gene lookup returns CDR1 MNHEY and CDR2 SVGEGT. V trimming: 1 base; J trimming: 4 bases; junction bases outside the gene matches: 10. CDR3 region: CASSYWQAGGRADTQYF. CDR3 nucleotides: TGTGCCAGCAGTTACTGGCAGGCGGGGGGCAGGGCAGATACGCAGTATTTT.

This sequence joins TRBV12-3 or TRBV12-4 and TRBJ1-2, with D possibly matching TRBD1 (5 bases). This CDR3 contains 13 residues. The V and J ends lost 5 bases and 6 bases respectively, with 13 bases between them. The CDR3 DNA reads TGTGCCAGCAGTCCGGGGGTGGCGGATGGCTACACCTTC. Amino acid sequence: CASSPGVADGYTF.

The gene calls are TRBV5-6 and TRBJ2-7; D perhaps matches TRBD2 (6 bases). The germline V gene has CDR1 SGHDT and CDR2 YYEEEE. The CDR3 loop spans 13 amino acids. Trimming pared 3 bases from V and 7 bases from J, leaving 14 bases between. The CDR3 coding sequence is TGTGCCAGCAGCTGGGGGACGGAGGGGGAGCAGTACGTC. It specifies CASSWGTEGEQYV.

This clone was observed a single time. The chain combines TRBV28 with TRBJ2-5, with D possibly TRBD1 on 5 matching bases. The ends were cut back, 2 bases at V and 2 bases at J, with 15 bases in the middle. The CDR3 length is 16 residues. CDR1 is MDHEN and CDR2 is SYDVKM in the germline V gene. The CDR3 DNA follows: TGTGCCAGCAGTTTAGGAATCCAGGGTGGACAAGAGACCCAGTACTTC. It is translated as CASSLGIQGGQETQYF.

This clone was seen only once. The same CDR3 can be traced to other DNA sequences in this sample. V is TRBV29-1 and J is TRBJ1-3; possible D gene TRBD1, 6 bases. Looked up from germline, CDR1 is SQVTM and CDR2 is ANQGSEA. CDR3 length: 12 residues. Trimming removed 5 bases at V and 4 bases at J, with 9 bases between. The chain's CDR3 is CSVRGQGNTIYF. The CDR3, as DNA: TGCAGCGTTCGAGGACAGGGAAACACCATATATTTT.

As for this clone: Distinct nucleotide sequences in the sample also encode this CDR3. The chain joins TRBV27 to TRBJ1-2; 8 positions agree with TRBD1. V lost 6 bases and J lost 2; bases outside the gene matches: 5. The CDR3 loop spans 14 amino acids. Germline V gene lookup returns CDR1 MNHEY and CDR2 SMNVEV (reference sequence). The CDR3 nucleotides are TGTGCCAGCAGCTTGTACAGGGGGAACTATGGCTACACCTTC. Amino acids: CASSLYRGNYGYTF.

The chain employs TRBV5-4 and TRBJ1-2, with 9 bases that match TRBD1. V dropped 0 bases and J dropped 4; count of bases not matched to a gene: 7. This CDR3 comprises 16 residues. Per the germline V gene, CDR1 is SGHNT and CDR2 is YYREEE (reference sequence). CDR3 sequence (DNA): TGTGCCAGCAGCTTGGGGCGACAGGGGGTCCTCTATGGCTACACCTTC. Translated, it gives CASSLGRQGVLYGYTF.

The chain links TRBV28 to TRBJ1-3; D is uncertain. This CDR3 is built from 15 residues. CDR1 is MDHEN and CDR2 is SYDVKM in the germline V gene. V lost 6 bases to trimming and J lost 0 bases, with 12 bases between them. CDR3 DNA: TGTGCCAGCAGGCGCAGGACCAGCTCTGGAAACACCATATATTTT. Translation: CASRRRTSSGNTIYF. Based on the CDR3 plus reference TRBV28 and TRBJ1-3, the full variable domain is DVKVTQSSRYLVKRTGEKVFLECVQDMDHENMFWYRQDPGLGLRLIYFSYDVKMKEKGDIPEGYSVSREKKERFSLILESASTNQTSMYLCASRRRTSSGNTIYFGEGSWLTVV.

The V call is TRBV18, the J call TRBJ1-5; D unclear. Germline V CDR1 and CDR2: KGHSH, LQKENI. V lost 2 bases and J lost 2, with 10 bases in between. This CDR3 region has 15 residues. The CDR3 loop reads CASSPYGQGNQPQHF. CDR3 bases: TGTGCCAGCTCACCATATGGTCAGGGCAATCAGCCCCAGCATTTT. Variable domain in full (rest from reference TRBV18 and TRBJ1-5): NAGVMQNPRHLVRRRGQEARLRCSPMKGHSHVYWYRQLPEEGLKFMVYLQKENIIDESGMPKERFSAEFPKEGPSILRIQQVVRGDSAAYFCASSPYGQGNQPQHFGDGTRLSIL.

The rearrangement links TRBV12-2 to TRBJ1-1; the table's D gene call, TRBD1, was not cross checked with the DNA. TRBV12-2 is tagged as a pseudogene. The CDR3 is made up of 18 amino acids. CDR3 in amino acids: CASRLITGEVKEVTEAFF. CDR3 sequence (DNA): TGTGCAAGTCGCTTGATAACAGGGGAGGTAAAAGAAGTCACTGAAGCTTTCTTT.

This clone was seen a handful of times. The chain carries TRBV5-4 and TRBJ2-6; no definite D call. Germline V gene lookup returns CDR1 SGHNT and CDR2 YYREEE (reference sequence). This CDR3 is built from 16 residues. V lost 0 bases and J 0 bases, leaving 7 bases between the germline ends. CDR3 residues: CASSLDMHSGANVLTF. In nucleotides, the CDR3 is TGTGCCAGCAGCTTGGACATGCACTCTGGGGCCAACGTCCTGACTTTC. The whole variable domain, filled in from reference TRBV5-4 and TRBJ2-6, reads ETGVTQSPTHLIKTRGQQVTLRCSSQSGHNTVSWYQQALGQGPQFIFQYYREEENGRGNFPPRFSGLQFPNYSSELNVNALELDDSALYLCASSLDMHSGANVLTFGAGSRLTVL.

V gene TRBV7-9 combines with J gene TRBJ1-1; the D gene is possibly TRBD1 (5 bases). The CDR3 covers 12 residues. Deletions cut 1 base from V and 8 bases from J, with 8 bases between. Looked up from germline, CDR1 is SEHNR and CDR2 is FQNEAQ (reference sequence). Here the CDR3 DNA reads TGTGCCAGCAGCTTAGAATCAGGGGAAGCTTTCTTT. Translated: CASSLESGEAFF.

The genes are TRBV5-6 and TRBJ2-3, with 10 bases that match TRBD1. CDR1 is SGHDT, CDR2 YYEEEE, per germline. Trimming took 2 bases from V and 10 from J; bases not matched to a gene: 4. The CDR3 spans 13 residues. The CDR3 DNA reads TGTGCCAGCAGCTTCGGGGGACAGGGGTCGCAGTATTTT. Amino acid sequence: CASSFGGQGSQYF.

V gene TRBV9 combines with J gene TRBJ2-4, with TRBD2 matching 8 bases. The CDR3 has 17 residues. CDR1 is SGDLS and CDR2 is YYNGEE in the germline V gene. With V trimmed by 3 bases and J by 0 bases, 8 bases remained unmatched. In DNA form, the CDR3 reads TGTGCCAGCAGCGCGGGGGGGGCAGATCTAGCCAAAAACATTCAGTACTTC. Encoded protein: CASSAGGADLAKNIQYF.

This chain links TRBV6-6 with TRBJ1-4; tentatively, D is TRBD1 (5 bases). Between the trimmed V and J ends, which lost 10 bases and 0 bases, there was a span of 18 bases. Germline CDR1 is MNHNY and CDR2 is SVGAGI (reference sequence). The CDR3 runs to 16 residues. The CDR3 loop reads CATRGFGATTNEKLFF. The CDR3 region has the DNA TGTGCCACCCGGGGGTTTGGGGCTACAACTAATGAAAAACTGTTTTTT.

The chain is built from TRBV5-1 and TRBJ2-3, with 8 nucleotides matching TRBD2. Germline lookup yields CDR1 SGHRS and CDR2 YFSETQ. This CDR3 is built from 15 residues. The V segment lost 7 bases and the J segment 5 bases; nucleotides outside the gene matches: 12. The CDR3, as DNA: TGCGCCAGCGGTAGGACGGGGGGGCCGGGAGATACGCAGTATTTT. The encoded protein is CASGRTGGPGDTQYF. Full variable domain (rest looked up from reference TRBV5-1 and TRBJ2-3): KAGVTQTPRYLIKTRGQQVTLSCSPISGHRSVSWYQQTPGQGLQFLFEYFSETQRNKGNFPGRFSGRQFSNSRSEMNVSTLELGDSALYLCASGRTGGPGDTQYFGPGTRLTVL.

The CDR3 sequence is CASSLASAGQETQYF. The CDR3 DNA reads TGTGCCAGCAGCCTGGCTAGCGCGGGGCAAGAGACCCAGTACTTC. The chain links TRBV4-2 to TRBJ2-5; TRBD2 might be the D (6 bases). V gave up 4 bases and J gave up 2 bases, with 14 bases separating them. The CDR3 length is 15 residues. Germline CDR1 LGHNA, CDR2 YNFKEQ.

The V call is TRBV27, the J call TRBJ2-7, with 7 positions matching TRBD2. This CDR3 spans 15 amino acids. Losses at the gene ends were 7 bases for V and 3 bases for J; bases not matched to a gene: 12. Germline assignment: CDR1 MNHEY and CDR2 SMNVEV (reference sequence). CDR3 amino acids: CASMSIGGEFYEQYF. CDR3 nucleotide sequence: TGTGCCAGCATGTCAATTGGGGGGGAGTTCTACGAGCAGTACTTC.

The CDR3: CASSWDRNYEQYF. In nucleotides, the CDR3 is TGTGCCAGCAGCTGGGACAGAAATTACGAGCAGTACTTC. This sequence joins TRBV5-4 and TRBJ2-7, with 7 bases lining up with TRBD1. The germline gives CDR1 SGHNT, CDR2 YYREEE (reference sequence). This CDR3 has 13 amino acids. Losses at the gene ends were 3 bases for V and 4 bases for J; bases not matched to a gene: 4.

CDR3 amino acids: CASSLAGRGREQYF. The DNA of the CDR3 is TGCGCCAGCAGCTTGGCCGGCAGGGGGCGCGAGCAGTACTTC. This rearrangement joins TRBV5-1 to TRBJ2-7, with 8 bases aligning to TRBD1. The CDR3 covers 14 residues. The germline gives CDR1 SGHRS, CDR2 YFSETQ. V dropped 0 bases and J dropped 6; count of bases not matched to a gene: 5.

About this clone itself: One junction end does not reproduce the germline sequence, and a read error may be involved. The chain uses TRBV5-4 and TRBJ1-1, with 9 nucleotides matching TRBD1. This CDR3 has 13 residues. Germline V lookup: CDR1 SGHNT, CDR2 YYREEE (reference sequence). The CDR3 nucleotides read TGTGCCAGCAGCGGGGACAGGGACACTCAAGCTTTCTTT. Translating it yields CASSGDRDTQAFF.

This chain uses TRBV30 with TRBJ1-3; no clear D gene. Germline CDR1 is GTSNPN and CDR2 is SVGIG (reference sequence). CDR3 length: 13 residues. V was pared by 0 bases and J by 2 bases, with 5 bases between. The DNA for the CDR3 is TGTGCCTGGAGTGTAACAGCTGGAAACACCATATATTTT. It translates to CAWSVTAGNTIYF.

The J gene is TRBJ2-1, the V gene TRBV6-5; 8 positions agree with TRBD2. This CDR3 is built from 15 residues. CDR1 MNHEY and CDR2 SVGAGI come from the germline V gene. V was pared by 4 bases and J by 1 base, with 3 bases of the junction left unmatched. The DNA of the CDR3 is TGTGCCAGCAGTTGGAAGCGGGGGTCCTACAATGAGCAGTTCTTC. Its protein is CASSWKRGSYNEQFF.

This sequence joins TRBV2 and TRBJ2-5, with 9 bases identical to TRBD2. V lost 3 bases, J lost 5 bases, and 7 bases stayed unmatched. Germline CDR1 reads SNHLY; CDR2 reads FYNNEI. This CDR3 spans 15 amino acids. CDR3 DNA sequence: TGTGCCAGCAGTGACAGCGGGGGGCCCCGGGAGACCCAGTACTTC. The encoded protein is CASSDSGGPRETQYF.

The CDR3 loop reads CASSSQDRGREKLFF. The DNA of the CDR3 is TGTGCCAGCAGCTCCCAGGACAGGGGGCGAGAAAAACTGTTTTTT. V gene TRBV11-2 combines with J gene TRBJ1-4, with 11 nucleotides matching TRBD1. Trimming cost V 4 bases and J 8 bases; bases outside gene matches: 6. The CDR3 sequence is 15 residues long. Germline lookup yields CDR1 SGHAT and CDR2 FQNNGV.

J is TRBJ1-1 and V is TRBV6-2 or TRBV6-3; D remains unclear. Trimming pared 0 bases from V and 4 bases from J, leaving 15 bases between. The germline V gene has CDR1 MNHEY and CDR2 SVGEGT. There are 16 residues in the CDR3. The DNA of the CDR3 is TGTGCCAGCAGTTACTCCCAATCTGCTCGGAGCACTGAAGCTTTCTTT. Protein sequence: CASSYSQSARSTEAFF.

The DNA of the CDR3 is TGTGCCAGCAGCCCCGCCCCTAATAGCAATCAGCCCCAGCATTTT. Its protein product is CASSPAPNSNQPQHF. V usage is TRBV3-1 (or the pseudogene TRBV3-2) and J usage is TRBJ1-5; D is unresolved. This CDR3 comprises 15 residues. Germline CDR1 reads LGHDT; CDR2 reads YNNKEL (reference sequence). The V gene lost 4 bases and the J gene lost 0 bases, with 10 bases spanning the gap.